These 27 T cell receptor beta chains share one sample of origin, sequenced in a study of blood T cell repertoires in COVID-19. Libraries were prepared by immunoSEQ multiplex PCR; TCRdb keeps only in-frame clonotypes and omits some of them. The sample has 230,000 or so clones, about 91% seen once. The material sequenced was PBMCs or T cells enriched from blood (not recorded which). Receptors were obtained from a woman in her forties with acute COVID-19.

CDR3 nucleotide sequence: TGTGCCAGCAGCTTGCCCCCTATAGCGGGAGGACAAGAGACCCAGTACTTC. Protein product: CASSLPPIAGGQETQYF. The chain uses TRBV5-4 and TRBJ2-5, with 10 bases matching TRBD2. In germline, CDR1 is SGHNT, CDR2 YYREEE (reference sequence). The CDR3 has 17 amino acids. The V segment lost 1 base and the J segment 2 bases; nucleotides outside the gene matches: 8.

This chain connects TRBV7-8 to TRBJ2-1; D perhaps matches TRBD2 (5 bases). The V and J ends lost 6 bases and 0 bases respectively, with 9 bases between them. The CDR3 consists of 14 residues. Germline CDR1 reads SGHVS; CDR2 reads FQNEAQ. CDR3 coding DNA: TGTGCCAGCAGAGAGCGGTTCTCCTACAATGAGCAGTTCTTC. It specifies CASRERFSYNEQFF.

This clone was detected only once. This chain links TRBV4-3 with TRBJ1-5, with TRBD1 identical over 7 bases. The CDR3 totals 15 residues. V lost 2 bases and J lost 0; bases outside the gene matches: 1. Germline V gene sequence: CDR1 LGHNA, CDR2 YSLEER. The CDR3 sequence is CASSQSGGSNQPQHF. The DNA of the CDR3 is TGCGCCAGCAGCCAATCAGGGGGTAGCAATCAGCCCCAGCATTTT.

This rearrangement joins TRBV29-1 to TRBJ2-5; tentatively, D is TRBD1 (6 bases). CDR3 size: 12 residues. Germline-derived CDR1 and CDR2 are SQVTM and ANQGSEA. Trimming took 4 bases from V and 5 from J, leaving 11 bases between them. The CDR3 loop reads CSVVGAGETQYF. In DNA form, the CDR3 reads TGCAGCGTTGTGGGGGCAGGGGAGACCCAGTACTTC.

This chain uses TRBV6-4 with TRBJ2-3, with D unresolved. V was trimmed by 0 bases and J by 1 base, leaving 5 bases between them. Germline values: CDR1 MRHNA, CDR2 SNTAGT. The CDR3 sequence is 14 residues long. The CDR3 here is CASSDSTGTDTQYF. The DNA of the CDR3 is TGTGCCAGCAGTGACTCGACTGGCACAGATACGCAGTATTTT.

The CDR3 sequence: CAIGKETQYF. CDR3 sequence (DNA): TGTGCCATCGGCAAAGAGACCCAGTACTTC. The V gene is TRBV10-3, the J gene TRBJ2-5; D uncertain. The CDR3 is 10 residues long. The V end was cut by 8 bases, the J end by 3 bases, with 4 bases between. In germline, CDR1 is ENHRY, CDR2 SYGVKD.

The chain combines TRBV10-3 with TRBJ1-2; the D is unclear. The V end lost 4 bases, the J end lost 7 bases, and 10 bases lay between the germline ends. Germline V CDR1 and CDR2: ENHRY, SYGVKD. The CDR3 has 12 amino acids. CDR3 in amino acids: CAISARSGGYTF. In DNA form, the CDR3 reads TGTGCCATCAGTGCCAGATCGGGTGGCTACACCTTC.

This chain uses TRBV3-1 (or the pseudogene TRBV3-2) with TRBJ1-6; a weak D match, TRBD1 (6 bases). Germline CDR1 is LGHDT and CDR2 is YNNKEL (reference sequence). CDR3 length equals 18 residues. Trimming left V 0 bases short and J 9 bases short, with 21 bases between. The CDR3 DNA reads TGTGCCAGCAGCCAAGATGATGGGGGGGGCCCCCCCTCTTCACCCCTCCACTTT. It is translated as CASSQDDGGGPPSSPLHF.

This chain joins TRBV9 and TRBJ2-7, with 7 bases matching TRBD2. The germline gives CDR1 SGDLS, CDR2 YYNGEE. V dropped 1 base and J dropped 3; count of bases not matched to a gene: 10. The CDR3 extends over 16 amino acids. DNA of the CDR3: TGTGCCAGCAGCGTACCCAACCGGGACTACGTCTACGAGCAGTACGTC. Its translation is CASSVPNRDYVYEQYV.

The chain recombines TRBV9 with TRBJ1-2; D is perhaps TRBD1 (6 bases). CDR3 length equals 16 residues. The germline V gene encodes CDR1 SGDLS and CDR2 YYNGEE. Trimming removed 4 bases at V and 4 bases at J, with 20 bases between. Here the CDR3 reads CASSRDRSGGVYGYTF. CDR3 DNA: TGTGCCAGCAGCCGTGACAGGTCGGGAGGGGTCTATGGCTACACCTTC.

The sample holds a few counts of this clone. The rearrangement links TRBV5-4 to TRBJ1-1, with a weak D call TRBD1 (6 bases). This CDR3 spans 13 amino acids. From germline, CDR1 is SGHNT and CDR2 YYREEE (reference sequence). Trimming took 4 bases from V and 6 from J, leaving 13 bases between them. As DNA, the CDR3 is TGTGCCAGCAGCATACAGGGAAGGGCTGAAGCTTTCTTT. Protein sequence: CASSIQGRAEAFF. Full variable domain (outside the CDR3, taken from reference TRBV5-4 and TRBJ1-1): ETGVTQSPTHLIKTRGQQVTLRCSSQSGHNTVSWYQQALGQGPQFIFQYYREEENGRGNFPPRFSGLQFPNYSSELNVNALELDDSALYLCASSIQGRAEAFFGQGTRLTVV.

The chain couples TRBV5-5 to TRBJ2-1, with TRBD2 matching 11 bases. V shed 1 base, J shed 4 bases, and the junction held 1 base outside the gene matches. The germline CDR1 and CDR2 sequences are SGHKS and YYEKEE (reference sequence). This CDR3 spans 15 amino acids. Here the CDR3 DNA reads TGTGCCAGCAGCTTGCGACTAGCGGGGTACAATGAGCAGTTCTTC. Translating gives CASSLRLAGYNEQFF.

This chain connects TRBV24-1 to TRBJ2-3; a weak D match, TRBD2 (6 bases). The germline V gene has CDR1 KGHDR and CDR2 SFDVKD. Trimming stripped 0 bases from V and 1 base from J, with 10 bases between. This CDR3 has 16 residues. The CDR3 spells CATSDLSPGGTDTQYF. CDR3 nucleotide sequence: TGTGCCACCAGTGATTTGTCCCCGGGGGGCACAGATACGCAGTATTTT.

The chain employs TRBV6-2 or TRBV6-3 and TRBJ1-6; D remains unclear. This CDR3 region has 14 residues. V was trimmed by 0 bases and J by 9 bases, leaving 9 bases between them. CDR1 is MNHEY and CDR2 is SVGEGT in the germline V gene. CDR3 in amino acids: CASSYSTGGSPLHF. The CDR3, as DNA: TGTGCCAGCAGTTACTCCACCGGCGGTTCACCCCTCCACTTT.

The rearrangement links TRBV5-6 to TRBJ2-1; possibly TRBD1 for D (6 bases). The CDR3 sequence is 14 residues long. Trimming removed 3 bases from V and 12 bases from J, with 19 bases in between. CDR1 is SGHDT and CDR2 is YYEEEE in the germline V gene. The CDR3 spells CASSSGQLGARQFF. DNA for the CDR3: TGTGCCAGCAGCTCCGGACAGCTCGGCGCCCGGCAGTTCTTC.

This clone was detected only a few times. This chain links TRBV10-1 with TRBJ2-3; D gene uncertain. This CDR3 contains 15 residues. Germline lookup yields CDR1 WNHNN and CDR2 SYGVQD (reference sequence). The ends were cut back, 4 bases at V and 3 bases at J, with 14 bases in the middle. The CDR3, as DNA: TGCGCCAGCAGTGGCGACCCCCTAGGAACAGATACGCAGTATTTT. Translating it yields CASSGDPLGTDTQYF.

The chain carries TRBV3-1 (or the pseudogene TRBV3-2) and TRBJ1-4; 9 bases fit TRBD1. CDR1 is LGHDT and CDR2 is YNNKEL in the germline V gene (reference sequence). V shed 4 bases and J 5 bases; nucleotides not matched to a gene: 5. The CDR3 runs 15 residues. The CDR3 loop is CASSRAGTGNEKLFF. CDR3 DNA sequence: TGTGCCAGCAGCCGCGCCGGGACAGGGAATGAAAAACTGTTTTTT.

This chain joins TRBV5-3 and TRBJ1-1; TRBD1 matches 7 bases. TRBV5-3 is marked as an open reading frame, function uncertain. The CDR3 consists of 17 residues. V was pared by 1 base and J by 6 bases, with 15 bases of the junction left unmatched. CDR3 nucleotides: TGTGCCAGAAGCTTGATCGGGACAGCCCTGATTTGCCCTGAAGCTTTCTTT. This translates into CARSLIGTALICPEAFF.

The chain combines TRBV5-1 with TRBJ1-3, with 7 bases identical to TRBD1. Trimming at V came to 4 bases and at J to 1 base, leaving 2 bases not matched to a gene. The CDR3 consists of 14 residues. Germline values: CDR1 SGHRS, CDR2 YFSETQ. The CDR3 nucleotides are TGCGCCAGCAGCACGGGACAGTCTGGAAACACCATATATTTT. It is translated as CASSTGQSGNTIYF.

The J gene is TRBJ1-2, the V gene TRBV2; 7 bases match TRBD1. V lost 7 bases and J lost 4; bases outside the gene matches: 15. The germline gives CDR1 SNHLY, CDR2 FYNNEI. The CDR3 contains 16 residues. CDR3 sequence (DNA): TGTGCCAGCAAAAAGGAGGGGGCGGGACCATCCTATGGCTACACCTTC. Translated: CASKKEGAGPSYGYTF.

The chain uses TRBV5-1 and TRBJ2-3, with a possible D match to TRBD1 (8 bases). The CDR3 sequence is 16 residues long. Germline V lookup: CDR1 SGHRS, CDR2 YFSETQ. Trimming left V 2 bases short and J 5 bases short, with 18 bases between. The DNA of the CDR3 is TGCGCCAGCAGCTTCACCACAGGGGGGGCAATAGATACGCAGTATTTT. Amino acids: CASSFTTGGAIDTQYF.

The gene calls are TRBV5-4 and TRBJ1-1; the D is unclear. The ends were cut back, 4 bases at V and 5 bases at J, with 15 bases in the middle. The CDR3 covers 14 residues. The germline CDR1 and CDR2 sequences are SGHNT and YYREEE (reference sequence). The CDR3 sequence: CASSVPPAGTEAFF. In DNA form, the CDR3 reads TGTGCCAGCAGCGTGCCACCGGCAGGAACTGAAGCTTTCTTT.

CDR3 residues: CASSNSRDYYNEQFF. The CDR3 DNA reads as TGTGCCAGCAGCAATAGTCGGGACTATTACAATGAGCAGTTCTTC. The chain couples TRBV6-5 to TRBJ2-1, with 7 nucleotides matching TRBD2. Germline assignment: CDR1 MNHEY and CDR2 SVGAGI. The V and J ends lost 6 bases and 4 bases, in that order; junction bases with no gene match: 9. This CDR3 is 15 amino acids long.

V and J are TRBV11-3 and TRBJ1-1, with TRBD1 identical over 7 bases. The germline CDR1 and CDR2 sequences are SGHNT and YENEEA. V shed 5 bases, J shed 1 base, and the junction held 7 bases outside the gene matches. The CDR3 extends over 15 amino acids. The CDR3 reads CASSPRGFGNTEAFF. CDR3 nucleotides: TGTGCCAGCAGCCCCAGGGGGTTCGGGAACACTGAAGCTTTCTTT.

This chain connects TRBV5-4 to TRBJ2-7, with 8 bases aligning to TRBD2. V dropped 4 bases and J dropped 2; count of bases not matched to a gene: 8. The V gene's germline CDR1 is SGHNT and CDR2 YYREEE (reference sequence). This CDR3 has 15 residues. The CDR3 here is CASSTGGGLTYEQYF. The CDR3 coding sequence is TGTGCCAGCAGCACCGGGGGGGGCCTCACCTACGAGCAGTACTTC.

The chain has TRBV21-1 and TRBJ1-5; the tabulated D call, TRBD1, remains unverified against the DNA. TRBV21-1 is listed as a pseudogene. This CDR3 has 13 amino acids. The CDR3 spells CARRQLNNQPQHF. CDR3 sequence (DNA): TGTGCCAGAAGACAGCTAAACAATCAGCCCCAGCATTTT.

The chain employs TRBV4-3 and TRBJ2-3; 11 bases match TRBD2. CDR3 length: 16 residues. Germline V gene data show CDR1 as LGHNA and CDR2 as YSLEER. Trimming cost V 0 bases and J 7 bases; bases outside gene matches: 6. CDR3 bases: TGCGCCAGCAGCCAAGATCGGGCTAGCGGGGGGAATACGCAGTATTTT. As protein: CASSQDRASGGNTQYF.